This TCR beta chain was recorded in a study of blood T cell repertoires in COVID-19. About the research overall: PBMCs, B-cell-depleted T cells, or T cells were the source of the cDNA or gDNA that made up the material.

Original methodology: Counts of nucleated cells, estimated from reference gene primer amplification, were obtained. This table comes from immunoSEQ multiplex PCR, and its TCRdb copy is limited to in-frame clones, with some not included. The V and J calls and clone size are taken from that table; D and trimming were inferred from the DNA. Among under 80,000 clones listed, about 83% were seen once. V lost 5 bases and J 7 bases, leaving 11 bases between the germline ends. Germline V gene sequence: CDR1 LGHDT, CDR2 YNNKEL (reference sequence). CDR3 length equals 13 residues. Sample: peripheral blood. The chain recombines TRBV3-1 (or the pseudogene TRBV3-2) with TRBJ2-2; D unclear. The sequence was collected from a man older than 75 with acute or convalescent COVID-19. The CDR3 region is CASSFLGDGELFF. In DNA, the CDR3 is TGTGCCAGCAGCTTCTTGGGCGACGGGGAGCTGTTTTTT.